This T cell receptor beta chain originates from a study of beta chain features in type 1 diabetes (dated by TCRdb to between 2018 and 2020). About the investigation overall: No differences in mean age, gender distribution, total cell number or subset yield were found between patients and healthy donors. Regulatory and stem cell-like memory subsets were obtained from only 8 patients and about 8 healthy donors, while naive and central memory subsets were obtained from all 30 or so donors. In the study, TCRB repertoires of sorted circulating CD4+ T cell subsets from recently diagnosed type 1 diabetes patients were compared with those of matched healthy donors. Across all samples, around 99 million sorted cells were examined, and cell number per subset correlated strongly with RNA yield.

Each donor gave one peripheral blood draw, averaging approximately 0.11 L, which was collected into heparinised tubes. A BD FACSAria II and a panel including CD45RO, CCR7, CD25, CD127, CD95 and CD27 were used to sort naive, central memory, regulatory and stem cell-like memory CD4+ T cells. Purity was above 95% for every sorted population. PBMCs were isolated right away by Lymphoprep density gradient centrifugation and were stained directly, without culture. So that batch effects would be minimized, each experiment stained and sorted samples in pairs, pairing one healthy donor with one patient. The entire amount of isolated RNA was reverse transcribed using the High Capacity cDNA Reverse Transcription Kit, so the sequenced TCRB transcripts were expressed ones. Deep immunoSEQ sequencing was performed on naive, central memory and regulatory T cell samples, with an average of roughly 3.5 million total reads per sample. After sorted cells were lysed in RLT buffer, RNA was extracted with DNase-treated RNeasy Micro or Mini kits, with the choice depending on cell number. To prevent cross-contamination, every cell subset was processed on its own, while patient and healthy donor samples were processed together. Using the immunoSEQ multiplex PCR, TCRB sequences were amplified from cDNA into 87-bp fragments spanning the CDR3 region. The amplicons were sequenced using the Illumina HiSeq platform. The original pipeline was this. Synthetic template baselines were used to correct PCR bias computationally, reads within Hamming distance 2 were collapsed together, and singletons that could not be merged were discarded. Reads were aligned to IMGT to assign V, D and J genes, CDR3 length, and insertions or deletions at six rearrangement sites. Within each subset, clonotype counts were normalized to sorted cell number, and only after that were true diversity and Gini coefficients computed with the tcR R package. Repertoire sharing was quantified using the overlap coefficient calculated on TCRB nucleotide sequences. Out-of-frame TCRB sequences from naive cells were analyzed as a proxy for the pre-selection repertoire. TCRdb retrieved this table from immuneACCESS and kept in-frame rearrangements only. Not all clones are present; in checked studies, unresolved V genes account for under half, and no reason is known for the remainder. That table supplies the V and J calls and clone size; D and trimming were determined from the DNA. This sample holds some 410,000 clones; about an eighth were observed only once. Of the sample, 0.035% to 0.05% is held by the ten largest clones.

This clone showed up just a few times. There is no known antigen for this receptor. Nothing much larger sits one base from this clone, and base qualities are not available. The paper's findings and limits, for the study overall: Because the HLA sub-analyses included only small numbers of individuals, any influence of HLA type on TCRB rearrangement was left unresolved. Naive, central memory and regulatory TCRB repertoires appeared to be more alike among patients than among healthy donors. Shorter templates might be favored by PCR, yet because patient and control samples were amplified and corrected together, any such skew would affect both groups equally. Fewer insertions and more nucleotide deletions at VDJ recombination sites were observed in patients with type 1 diabetes, implying thymic rearrangement abnormalities. Sequencing cDNA rather than genomic DNA could over-represent highly expressing activated cells, although activation and CD3 levels did not differ between groups. A moderate but significant shortening of TCRB CDR3 length was observed in type 1 diabetes patients in all four CD4+ subsets.

Looking up the germline V gene yields CDR1 MNHEY and CDR2 SVGAGI. Ends trimmed: V by 11 bases, J by 6 bases; bases unmatched to a gene: 10. From the cysteine through the phenylalanine, the CDR3 covers 13 amino acids. Only the CDR3 DNA stays, 39 bases, in frame from base 1. The sequencing sample was made of naive CD4+ T cells from blood. In light of the paper, this sample's cell subset or site label describes: true naive CD4+ T cells. The sequence came from a woman between 18 and 29 years old in good health. The chain is encoded by TRBV6-5 joined to TRBJ2-1, with 7 bases in between that match TRBD2. The CDR3 loop reads CACTPAGFNEQFF. The sequenced DNA: TGTGCCTGCACCCCAGCGGGATTCAATGAGCAGTTCTTC.